The rows below give T cell receptor beta chains drawn from one sample of a study of cytomegalovirus exposure and HLA in healthy donors. Only in-frame clones appear in the TCRdb table, and some are missing; sequencing was by immunoSEQ multiplex PCR. This repertoire shows 170,000 or so clones, under 85% found once; its top ten account for around 4.9%. Sequenced: PBMCs. Receptors were obtained from a man younger than 30 in good health and CMV-seronegative. The CDR3 runs from the conserved cysteine through the conserved F or W. Fields, in order: CDR3 protein, CDR3 DNA, J gene, clone size, V gene, D gene. D genes are given only for firm matches. Not all rows give a size; the values are once, few, many and, for expanded clones, a class.

CDR3aa: CASSQGRGGPEAFF
CDR3nt: TGCGCCAGCAGCCAAGGTCGGGGGGGACCTGAAGCTTTCTTT
j_gene: TRBJ1-1
abundance: NA
v_gene: TRBV4-1
d_gene: NA

CDR3aa: CASKRQETQYF
CDR3nt: TGTGCCAGCAAGCGGCAAGAGACCCAGTACTTC
j_gene: TRBJ2-5
abundance: NA
v_gene: TRBV2
d_gene: NA

CDR3aa: CASSATGGDTDTQYF
CDR3nt: TGCGCCAGCAGTGCTACAGGGGGGGATACAGATACGCAGTATTTT
j_gene: TRBJ2-3
abundance: NA
v_gene: TRBV5-1
d_gene: NA

CDR3aa: CASRFSRPLGETQYF
CDR3nt: TGTGCAAGTCGTTTTTCGCGTCCCCTTGGAGAGACCCAGTACTTC
j_gene: TRBJ2-5
abundance: NA
v_gene: TRBV12-2
d_gene: NA

CDR3aa: CASSAGDRVNEKLFF
CDR3nt: TGTGCCAGCAGCGCTGGGGACAGGGTGAATGAAAAACTGTTTTTT
j_gene: TRBJ1-4
abundance: NA
v_gene: TRBV9
d_gene: TRBD1

CDR3aa: CSANLVTAHSYEQYF
CDR3nt: TGCAGCGCAAACCTCGTGACAGCGCACTCCTACGAGCAGTACTTC
j_gene: TRBJ2-7
abundance: NA
v_gene: TRBV29-1
d_gene: NA

CDR3aa: CASSPTGRTDTQYF
CDR3nt: TGTGCCAGCAGCCCGACAGGCCGGACAGATACGCAGTATTTT
j_gene: TRBJ2-3
abundance: NA
v_gene: TRBV7-3
d_gene: NA

CDR3aa: CASEQQGVTYGYTF
CDR3nt: TGTGCCAGCGAGCAACAGGGAGTAACATATGGCTACACCTTC
j_gene: TRBJ1-2
abundance: once
v_gene: TRBV6-1
d_gene: NA

CDR3aa: CASSPLGGNEQFF
CDR3nt: TGTGCCAGCAGCCCCCTCGGGGGGAATGAGCAGTTCTTC
j_gene: TRBJ2-1
abundance: NA
v_gene: TRBV7-9
d_gene: TRBD2

CDR3aa: CASSTRGDWYEQYF
CDR3nt: TGTGCCAGTAGTACCCGAGGGGACTGGTACGAGCAGTACTTC
j_gene: TRBJ2-7
abundance: NA
v_gene: TRBV19
d_gene: NA

CDR3aa: CASRRRQGALETQYF
CDR3nt: TGTGCCAGCAGACGTCGACAGGGGGCGCTGGAGACCCAGTACTTC
j_gene: TRBJ2-5
abundance: NA
v_gene: TRBV6-1
d_gene: TRBD1

CDR3aa: CASSLAGMQGSEAGNTIYF
CDR3nt: TGTGCCAGCAGCTTAGCGGGCATGCAGGGCTCTGAGGCCGGAAACACCATATATTTT
j_gene: TRBJ1-3
abundance: NA
v_gene: TRBV7-9
d_gene: NA

CDR3aa: CASIPGSSLGAFF
CDR3nt: TGTGCCAGCATTCCGGGGTCCTCACTCGGGGCTTTCTTT
j_gene: TRBJ1-1
abundance: NA
v_gene: TRBV6-1
d_gene: NA

CDR3aa: CASSGGLNTEAFF
CDR3nt: TGCGCCAGCAGCGGCGGGCTGAATACTGAAGCTTTCTTT
j_gene: TRBJ1-1
abundance: NA
v_gene: TRBV5-1
d_gene: NA

CDR3aa: CASSLSAGGQETQYF
CDR3nt: TGCGCCAGCAGCTTGTCGGCGGGGGGCCAAGAGACCCAGTACTTC
j_gene: TRBJ2-5
abundance: once
v_gene: TRBV5-1
d_gene: TRBD2

CDR3aa: CATSASGTGELFF
CDR3nt: TGCGCCACCTCCGCCTCGGGAACCGGGGAGCTGTTTTTT
j_gene: TRBJ2-2
abundance: once
v_gene: TRBV5-1
d_gene: NA

CDR3aa: CASSLGALESTDTQYF
CDR3nt: TGCGCCAGCAGCTTGGGAGCACTCGAGAGCACAGATACGCAGTATTTT
j_gene: TRBJ2-3
abundance: NA
v_gene: TRBV5-1
d_gene: NA

CDR3aa: CGVGTGELFF
CDR3nt: TGCGGAGTTGGCACCGGGGAGCTGTTTTTT
j_gene: TRBJ2-2
abundance: NA
v_gene: TRBV20-1
d_gene: NA

CDR3aa: CASSRTGFRNTEAFF
CDR3nt: TGTGCCAGCAGCCGCACGGGGTTCCGGAACACTGAAGCTTTCTTT
j_gene: TRBJ1-1
abundance: few
v_gene: TRBV7-9
d_gene: NA

CDR3aa: CSVESGQGHNYGYTF
CDR3nt: TGCAGCGTTGAGTCTGGACAGGGCCATAACTATGGCTACACCTTC
j_gene: TRBJ1-2
abundance: NA
v_gene: TRBV29-1
d_gene: TRBD1

CDR3aa: CASSLGSGRTSYEQYF
CDR3nt: TGTGCCAGCAGCTTAGGAAGCGGGAGGACGAGCTACGAGCAGTACTTC
j_gene: TRBJ2-7
abundance: NA
v_gene: TRBV7-2
d_gene: TRBD2

CDR3aa: CASSNPLTGAWYEQYF
CDR3nt: TGTGCCAGCAGTAACCCCTTGACAGGGGCTTGGTACGAGCAGTACTTC
j_gene: TRBJ2-7
abundance: NA
v_gene: TRBV28
d_gene: TRBD1

CDR3aa: CATSYRGDLEAFF
CDR3nt: TGTGCCACCAGTTACCGAGGCGATCTTGAAGCTTTCTTT
j_gene: TRBJ1-1
abundance: once
v_gene: TRBV7-2
d_gene: NA

CDR3aa: CSVAVRTPYNEQFF
CDR3nt: TGCAGCGTTGCTGTACGGACTCCCTACAATGAGCAGTTCTTC
j_gene: TRBJ2-1
abundance: NA
v_gene: TRBV29-1
d_gene: NA

CDR3aa: CASSLVAGSNEKLFF
CDR3nt: TGCGCCAGCAGCTTGGTCGCAGGGTCGAATGAAAAACTGTTTTTT
j_gene: TRBJ1-4
abundance: NA
v_gene: TRBV5-1
d_gene: NA

CDR3aa: CASSQLQGLGQYF
CDR3nt: TGTGCCAGCAGTCAACTACAGGGTCTAGGGCAGTACTTC
j_gene: TRBJ2-7
abundance: NA
v_gene: TRBV28
d_gene: NA

CDR3aa: CASSQDPDRRANEKLFF
CDR3nt: TGTGCCAGCAGCCAAGACCCCGACAGGCGGGCTAATGAAAAACTGTTTTTT
j_gene: TRBJ1-4
abundance: few
v_gene: TRBV4-2
d_gene: NA

CDR3aa: CASSSGVTEAFF
CDR3nt: TGTGCCAGCAGCTCAGGGGTCACTGAAGCTTTCTTT
j_gene: TRBJ1-1
abundance: NA
v_gene: TRBV11-3
d_gene: NA

CDR3aa: CASSLVTGGNYGYTF
CDR3nt: TGCGCCAGCAGCTTAGTCACAGGGGGCAACTATGGCTACACCTTC
j_gene: TRBJ1-2
abundance: once
v_gene: TRBV5-1
d_gene: TRBD1

CDR3aa: CSVLGGTQGEKLFF
CDR3nt: TGCAGCGTTCTGGGGGGAACACAAGGTGAAAAACTGTTTTTT
j_gene: TRBJ1-4
abundance: NA
v_gene: TRBV29-1
d_gene: NA

CDR3aa: CSAATTDDKYGYTF
CDR3nt: TGCAGCGCAGCTACGACAGACGATAAGTATGGCTACACCTTC
j_gene: TRBJ1-2
abundance: NA
v_gene: TRBV29-1
d_gene: NA

CDR3aa: CASSETPGQGRETQYF
CDR3nt: TGTGCCAGCAGTGAAACCCCTGGACAGGGTAGAGAGACCCAGTACTTC
j_gene: TRBJ2-5
abundance: NA
v_gene: TRBV6-1
d_gene: TRBD1

CDR3aa: CAWSQLANTEAFF
CDR3nt: TGTGCCTGGAGTCAGTTAGCGAACACTGAAGCTTTCTTT
j_gene: TRBJ1-1
abundance: NA
v_gene: TRBV30
d_gene: NA

CDR3aa: CASKPIPGQGLYEQYF
CDR3nt: TGTGCCAGCAAACCAATACCGGGACAGGGTCTCTACGAGCAGTACTTC
j_gene: TRBJ2-7
abundance: NA
v_gene: TRBV27
d_gene: TRBD1

CDR3aa: CASSLGQVNTEAFF
CDR3nt: TGTGCCAGCAGCTTGGGGCAGGTGAACACTGAAGCTTTCTTT
j_gene: TRBJ1-1
abundance: NA
v_gene: TRBV5-6
d_gene: NA

CDR3aa: CASSKDREASYEQYF
CDR3nt: TGTGCCAGCAGCAAGGACAGGGAGGCCTCCTACGAGCAGTACTTC
j_gene: TRBJ2-7
abundance: NA
v_gene: TRBV28
d_gene: TRBD1

CDR3aa: CASSLKVAGAAEAFF
CDR3nt: TGTGCCAGCAGCTTAAAGGTAGCGGGCGCGGCTGAAGCTTTCTTT
j_gene: TRBJ1-1
abundance: NA
v_gene: TRBV7-3
d_gene: NA